Below are 13 T cell receptor beta chains sequenced from a single sample in a study of post-analysis software for immune sequencing data. Study-level findings and limits: Included in a set of five TRBV segments more frequent in patients than controls were TRBV5-6, TRBV5-1 and TRBV20-1.

Their specific antigens are unknown. Unique molecular identifiers were built into the TCR beta cDNA libraries. MiXCR was run by TCRdb on the PCR reads, yielding one entry per CDR3 protein. The data show 700,000 to 800,000 distinct CDR3 sequences, 25% to 30% seen once. Sequenced: blood. These receptors were collected from a girl aged 10-17 years with multiple sclerosis.

This clonotype showed up just a few times. The genes are TRBV20-1 and TRBJ2-1; D is undetermined. CDR3 length: 15 amino acids. The V and J ends lost 0 bases and 10 bases respectively, with 19 bases between them. Germline V gene lookup returns CDR1 DFQATT and CDR2 SNEGSKA (reference sequence). The CDR3 bases are TGCAGTGCTAGAGACCCTTCCCGCGCTCCCGTCGAGCAGTTCTTC. It codes for CSARDPSRAPVEQFF.

Concerning this clonotype itself: One end of the junction varies from germline; a read error may be responsible. The genes are TRBV7-2 and TRBJ2-2, with unresolved D. CDR1 is SGHTA, CDR2 FQGNSA, per germline. The CDR3 length is 15 residues. CDR3 nucleotide sequence: TGTGCCAGCAGCTTAGTTCTCGTTGGCACCGGAGAGCTGTTTTTT. This encodes CASSLVLVGTGELFF.

The chain links TRBV20-1 to TRBJ2-7; TRBD2 matches at 11 bases. The CDR3 runs 15 residues. From germline, CDR1 is DFQATT and CDR2 SNEGSKA (reference sequence). CDR3 sequence: CPPLTSGGQPYEQYF. In nucleotides, the CDR3 is TGCCCTCCTCTAACTAGCGGGGGCCAACCTTACGAGCAGTACTTC.

This clonotype has just a few counts. This chain uses TRBV29-1 with TRBJ1-2, with TRBD1 identical over 7 bases. J lost 5 bases, V lost 6 bases, and 12 bases had no gene match. This CDR3 is 14 amino acids long. The V gene's germline CDR1 is SQVTM and CDR2 ANQGSEA. CDR3 loop: CSVDAGTAAYGYTF. CDR3 bases: TGCAGCGTAGACGCTGGGACAGCGGCTTATGGCTACACCTTC. The full variable domain, in which reference TRBV29-1 and TRBJ1-2 provide the parts outside the CDR3, is SAVISQKPSRDICQRGTSLTIQCQVDSQVTMMFWYRQQPGQSLTLIATANQGSEATYESGFVIDKFPISRPNLTFSTLTVSNMSPEDSSIYLCSVDAGTAAYGYTFGSGTRLTVV.

Remarks on this clonotype: The junction departs from germline at one end; a sequencing error may be responsible. This sequence joins TRBV12-3 or TRBV12-4 and TRBJ2-1, with D uncertain. This CDR3 comprises 11 residues. The CDR3, as DNA: TGTGTCAGCAGTTTTGGGAATGAGCAGTTCTTC. Translation: CVSSFGNEQFF.

This clonotype occurred a few times. V usage is TRBV6-5 and J usage is TRBJ2-7, with TRBD2 matching 14 bases. V shed 4 bases and J 4 bases; nucleotides not matched to a gene: 6. The CDR3 length is 16 residues. CDR1 is MNHEY and CDR2 is SVGAGI in the germline V gene. The CDR3 loop reads CASSFWTSGRRYEQYF. In DNA, the CDR3 is TGTGCCAGCAGTTTCTGGACTAGCGGGAGGAGGTACGAGCAGTACTTC.

V gene TRBV12-5 combines with J gene TRBJ2-1; D is perhaps TRBD2 (7 bases). This CDR3 is 17 amino acids long. Trimming pared 1 base from V and 6 bases from J, leaving 19 bases between. Per germline, CDR1 LGHNT and CDR2 FRNRAP. CDR3 region: CASGLAWGGRAVNEQFF. The CDR3 nucleotides are TGTGCTAGTGGTTTGGCCTGGGGGGGGCGTGCGGTCAATGAGCAGTTCTTC.

The chain couples TRBV12-3 or TRBV12-4 to TRBJ2-1, with TRBD2 matching over 8 bases. The CDR3 extends over 15 amino acids. V lost 3 bases and J lost 4; bases outside the gene matches: 5. CDR3 amino acids: CASSFTGRGYNEQFF. CDR3 DNA sequence: TGTGCCAGCAGTTTCACCGGGAGGGGATACAATGAGCAGTTCTTC.

This clonotype was observed a single time. V and J are TRBV6-4 and TRBJ2-3; D is uncertain. Looked up from germline, CDR1 is MRHNA and CDR2 is SNTAGT. V was pared by 10 bases and J by 0 bases, with 11 bases between. The CDR3 totals 13 residues. The DNA for the CDR3 is TGTGCCAACTGTGTAACTAGCACAGATACGCAGTATTTT. Translation gives CANCVTSTDTQYF.

The genes are TRBV7-2 and TRBJ2-3; D may be TRBD1 (6 bases). V was pared by 3 bases and J by 6 bases, with 19 bases between. The CDR3 consists of 16 residues. Germline CDR1 SGHTA, CDR2 FQGNSA. CDR3 bases: TGTGCCAGCAGCTTCTGGACAGCTGAAATGGGGGATACGCAGTATTTT. It specifies CASSFWTAEMGDTQYF.

The genes are TRBV29-1 and TRBJ2-1; 9 nucleotides match TRBD1. V was pared by 3 bases and J by 6 bases, with 3 bases of the junction left unmatched. Germline lookup yields CDR1 SQVTM and CDR2 ANQGSEA. The CDR3 is made up of 13 amino acids. This CDR3 reads CSVDLTGGNEQFF. As DNA, the CDR3 is TGCAGCGTTGACCTGACAGGGGGCAATGAGCAGTTCTTC.

This clonotype has a single count. The rearrangement links TRBV6-2 or TRBV6-3 to TRBJ2-7, with 9 bases that match TRBD1. The CDR3 is 15 amino acids. V lost 2 bases and J lost 5; bases outside the gene matches: 7. Looked up from germline, CDR1 is MNHEY and CDR2 is SVGEGT. This chain's CDR3 is CASSYGQGKSDEQYF. CDR3 DNA: TGTGCCAGCAGTTACGGACAGGGGAAGAGCGACGAGCAGTACTTC.

J is TRBJ1-1 and V is TRBV7-2; tentatively, D is TRBD1 (6 bases). The CDR3 sequence is 14 residues long. Germline lookup yields CDR1 SGHTA and CDR2 FQGNSA. V lost 5 bases, J lost 6 bases, and 16 bases lay in between. This CDR3 is CASSRPGGFAEAFF. The CDR3, as DNA: TGTGCCAGCAGCCGCCCCGGGGGCTTCGCTGAAGCTTTCTTT.